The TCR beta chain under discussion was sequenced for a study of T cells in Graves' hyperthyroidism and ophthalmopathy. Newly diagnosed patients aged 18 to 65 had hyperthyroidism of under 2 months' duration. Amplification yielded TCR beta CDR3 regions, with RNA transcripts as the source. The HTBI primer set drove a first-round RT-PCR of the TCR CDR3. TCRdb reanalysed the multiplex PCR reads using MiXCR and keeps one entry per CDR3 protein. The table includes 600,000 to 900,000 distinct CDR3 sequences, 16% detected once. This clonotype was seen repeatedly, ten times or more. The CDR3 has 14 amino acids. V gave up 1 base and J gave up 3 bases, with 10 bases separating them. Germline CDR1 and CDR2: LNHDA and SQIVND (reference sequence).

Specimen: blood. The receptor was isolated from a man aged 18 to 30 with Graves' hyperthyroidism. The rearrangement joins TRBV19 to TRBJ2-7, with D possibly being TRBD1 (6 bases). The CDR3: CASSIGGQGYEQYF. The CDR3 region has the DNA TGTGCCAGTAGTATAGGGGGGCAGGGCTACGAGCAGTACTTC.